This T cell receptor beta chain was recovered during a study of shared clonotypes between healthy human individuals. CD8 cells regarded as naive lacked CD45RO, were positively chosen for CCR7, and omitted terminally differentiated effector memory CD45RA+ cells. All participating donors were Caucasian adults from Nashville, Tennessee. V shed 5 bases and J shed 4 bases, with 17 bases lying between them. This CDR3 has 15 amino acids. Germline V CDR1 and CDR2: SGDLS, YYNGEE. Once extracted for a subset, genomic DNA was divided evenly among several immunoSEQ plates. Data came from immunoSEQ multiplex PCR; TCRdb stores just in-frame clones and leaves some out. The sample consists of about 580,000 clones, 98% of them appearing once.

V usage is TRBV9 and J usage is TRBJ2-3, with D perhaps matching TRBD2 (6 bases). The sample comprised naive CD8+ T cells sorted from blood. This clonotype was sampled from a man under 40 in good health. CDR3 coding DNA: TGTGCCAGCAGTTATAGCGGAAAGCCCCCAGATACGCAGTATTTT. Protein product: CASSYSGKPPDTQYF.